Listed below are T cell receptor beta chains from one sample, sequenced in a study of lymphopenia after photon versus proton radiotherapy. Sequenced by immunoSEQ multiplex PCR; TCRdb stores in-frame clones only, minus some. The data show about 70,000 clones, 80% to 90% seen once. The material was peripheral blood, obtained from a patient treated with proton-based radiotherapy. The receptors were sampled from a man at least 80 years old with esophageal cancer. The CDR3 runs from the conserved cysteine through the conserved F or W. A D gene is named only where the DNA matches it firmly. Only some rows state a clone size, as once, few, many or a class for expanded clones.

size	V	length	D	J	CDR3	DNA
-	TRBV19	14	-	TRBJ2-1	CASSSPLQGGEQFF	TGTGCCAGTAGTAGCCCCCTACAGGGCGGTGAGCAGTTCTTC
-	TRBV6-6	14	-	TRBJ1-2	CASSYSEGSYGYTF	TGTGCCAGCAGTTACTCGGAGGGTTCCTATGGCTACACCTTC
-	TRBV18	15	-	TRBJ2-7	CASSPPRVGSYEQYF	TGTGCCAGCTCACCACCGAGGGTGGGCTCCTACGAGCAGTACTTC
few	TRBV30	14	-	TRBJ1-2	CAWKRGRGLPGYTF	TGTGCCTGGAAGCGCGGCAGGGGACTTCCTGGCTACACCTTC
once	TRBV2	12	TRBD1	TRBJ1-1	CASRDTGGWAFF	TGTGCCAGCAGAGATACAGGGGGTTGGGCTTTCTTT
-	TRBV6-5	14	-	TRBJ1-2	CASTDGHSAYGYTF	TGTGCCAGCACCGATGGACACTCAGCCTATGGCTACACCTTC
-	TRBV30	15	-	TRBJ1-4	CAWSPGLGRGEKLFF	TGTGCCTGGAGTCCCGGCCTTGGGAGGGGAGAAAAACTGTTTTTT
-	TRBV9	15	-	TRBJ2-7	CASSPRGGGGVEQYF	TGTGCCAGCAGCCCGCGGGGAGGGGGAGGTGTGGAGCAGTACTTC
-	TRBV12-5	15	TRBD1	TRBJ2-3	CASGLGQGGTDTQYF	TGTGCTAGTGGTCTGGGACAGGGCGGCACAGATACGCAGTATTTT
-	TRBV7-2	12	-	TRBJ2-3	CASSPDRYTQYF	TGTGCCAGCAGCCCTGACAGATATACGCAGTATTTT
-	TRBV7-9	16	TRBD2	TRBJ2-7	CATSGLAGIFFYEQYF	TGTGCCACATCCGGGCTAGCGGGAATATTTTTCTACGAGCAGTACTTC
-	TRBV23-1	20	-	TRBJ2-6	CASSQGGLIPTLSGANVLTF	TGCGCCAGCAGTCAGGGGGGTTTGATTCCAACCCTCTCTGGGGCCAACGTCCTGACTTTC
-	TRBV7-2	15	-	TRBJ2-1	CASSPRPTSYNEQFF	TGTGCCAGCAGCCCGCGACCCACTTCCTACAATGAGCAGTTCTTC
-	TRBV5-1	15	TRBD1	TRBJ2-3	CASSFTGQGTDTQYF	TGCGCCAGCAGCTTTACGGGACAGGGCACAGATACGCAGTATTTT
-	TRBV10-1	20	-	TRBJ2-1	CASSRRRGRTGQRYKIEQFF	TGCGCCAGCAGTCGGCGCCGGGGGAGAACCGGACAGAGGTACAAAATCGAGCAGTTCTTC
-	TRBV4-1	20	-	TRBJ1-3	CASSREDRPTADLSGNTIYF	TGCGCCAGCAGCCGAGAAGACAGGCCCACCGCCGATCTCTCTGGAAACACCATATATTTT
-	TRBV18	16	-	TRBJ2-3	CASSRMVPGSADTQYF	TGTGCCAGCTCACGAATGGTCCCAGGGAGTGCAGATACGCAGTATTTT
-	TRBV6-9	10	-	TRBJ2-1	CASPGNEQFF	TGTGCCAGCCCAGGGAATGAGCAGTTCTTC